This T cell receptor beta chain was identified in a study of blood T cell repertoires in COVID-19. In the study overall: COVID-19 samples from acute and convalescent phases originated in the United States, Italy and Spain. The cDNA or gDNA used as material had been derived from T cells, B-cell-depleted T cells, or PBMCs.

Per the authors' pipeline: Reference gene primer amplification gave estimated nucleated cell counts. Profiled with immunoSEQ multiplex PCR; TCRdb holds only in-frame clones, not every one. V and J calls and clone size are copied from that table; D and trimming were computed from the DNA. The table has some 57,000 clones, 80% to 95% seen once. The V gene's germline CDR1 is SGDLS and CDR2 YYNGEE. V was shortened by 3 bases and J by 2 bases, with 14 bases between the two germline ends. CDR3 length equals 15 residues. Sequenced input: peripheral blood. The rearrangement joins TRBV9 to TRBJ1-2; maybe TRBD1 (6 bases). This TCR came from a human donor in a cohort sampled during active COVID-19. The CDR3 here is CASSAGRGSNYGYTF. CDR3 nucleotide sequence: TGTGCCAGCAGCGCGGGCAGGGGCTCCAACTATGGCTACACCTTC.